Detailed here is one TCR beta chain. Its antigen is not identified. These data are taken from a study of shared clonotypes between healthy human individuals. A deep-level run was used for the assay. Sequencing was performed with immunoSEQ multiplex PCR; in TCRdb, only in-frame clones are kept and a portion is missing. The table lists 2,500,000 or so clones, 85% to 95% of them singletons, with 0.3% to 0.45% in the top ten. Regarding the study as a whole: Clonotype sharing levels among donors were expected to vary with sequencing depth. Though the depth was large, rarefaction showed that sorted-subset sequencing was incomplete.

This CDR3 comprises 16 residues. V lost 0 bases, J lost 2 bases, and 11 bases lay in between. CDR1 MNHEY and CDR2 SVGAGI come from the germline V gene. The sequencing input was naive CD4+ T cells from PBMCs. Subset meaning: CD45RA+ positively selected. This chain connects TRBV6-5 to TRBJ1-5; D is uncertain. This sequence originates from a man between 18 and 35 years old in good health. Some clones in this sample may be carry-over from other donors' samples. The CDR3 DNA reads as TGTGCCAGCAGTTACTCGATGGCGGATGGCAATCAGCCCCAGCATTTT. It yields the protein CASSYSMADGNQPQHF.